Following are 11 T cell receptor beta chains from one sample sequenced in a study of blood T cell repertoires in COVID-19. Assay used: immunoSEQ multiplex PCR; TCRdb lists only in-frame clones, some missing. In the table there are under 75,000 clones, 65% to 85% of which are singletons. Sequencing was done on a sample of peripheral blood. The receptor source for this set is a man aged 55 to 69 with acute or convalescent COVID-19.

J is TRBJ1-2 and V is TRBV9, with 7 bases aligning to TRBD1. This CDR3 contains 15 residues. V was pared by 4 bases and J by 4 bases, with 10 bases of the junction left unmatched. Looked up from germline, CDR1 is SGDLS and CDR2 is YYNGEE. The CDR3 spells CASSPQPAGGYGYTF. CDR3 sequence (DNA): TGTGCCAGCAGCCCCCAGCCGGCAGGGGGCTATGGCTACACCTTC.

The chain couples TRBV6-5 to TRBJ1-5; 8 nucleotides match TRBD1. This CDR3 region has 14 residues. V was pared by 11 bases and J by 4 bases, with 10 bases of the junction left unmatched. Germline-derived CDR1 and CDR2 are MNHEY and SVGAGI. CDR3 residues: CAADRAGGNQPQHF. The DNA for the CDR3 is TGTGCCGCGGACAGGGCTGGGGGAAATCAGCCCCAGCATTTT.

This chain connects TRBV3-1 (or the pseudogene TRBV3-2) to TRBJ1-2; 8 nucleotides match TRBD1. The CDR3 consists of 18 residues. The ends lost 1 base at V and 0 bases at J; junction bases unmatched: 10. CDR1 LGHDT and CDR2 YNNKEL come from the germline V gene (reference sequence). Written as DNA, the CDR3 is TGTGCCAGCAGCCAAGGGGGGGACAGGCCCTCAGCTAACTATGGCTACACCTTC. Translation: CASSQGGDRPSANYGYTF.

The chain links TRBV2 to TRBJ1-2; D uncertain. Trimming removed 3 bases at V and 0 bases at J, with 2 bases between. Looked up from germline, CDR1 is SNHLY and CDR2 is FYNNEI. This CDR3 has 12 residues. In DNA form, the CDR3 reads TGTGCCAGCAGTGACACTAACTATGGCTACACCTTC. This encodes CASSDTNYGYTF.

There are a few counts of this clone. The V gene is TRBV4-2, the J gene TRBJ2-7; 7 nucleotides match TRBD1. The CDR3 covers 15 residues. Trimming removed 1 base from V and 2 bases from J; junction bases left unmatched: 5. Germline-derived CDR1 and CDR2 are LGHNA and YNFKEQ. CDR3 residues: CASSQATGQTYEQYF. The CDR3 coding sequence is TGTGCCAGCAGCCAAGCGACAGGGCAGACCTACGAGCAGTACTTC.

The CDR3 nucleotides are TGTGCCAGCAGTTCCCCCGGGACAGGGGGCTATAATTCACCCCTCCACTTT. It specifies CASSSPGTGGYNSPLHF. V gene TRBV27 combines with J gene TRBJ1-6; 11 positions agree with TRBD1. CDR3 length equals 17 residues. Trimming at V came to 4 bases and at J to 3 bases, leaving 5 bases not matched to a gene. Per germline, CDR1 MNHEY and CDR2 SMNVEV (reference sequence).

The rearrangement links TRBV6-5 to TRBJ2-5, with TRBD2 identical over 11 bases. Per the germline V gene, CDR1 is MNHEY and CDR2 is SVGAGI. The CDR3 totals 14 residues. V shed 6 bases, J shed 5 bases, and the junction held 5 bases outside the gene matches. The CDR3 coding sequence is TGTGCCAGCAGCCGTAGCGGGGGGGCGGAGACCCAGTACTTC. Its translation is CASSRSGGAETQYF.

J is TRBJ2-2 and V is TRBV7-3; 8 bases line up with TRBD1. Trimming removed 4 bases from V and 7 bases from J; junction bases left unmatched: 8. Germline CDR1 reads SGHTA; CDR2 reads FQGTGA. This CDR3 contains 15 residues. The CDR3 reads CASSSGGSVGGELFF. As DNA, the CDR3 is TGTGCCAGCAGCTCAGGGGGCTCGGTAGGCGGGGAGCTGTTTTTT. Full variable domain (missing parts from reference TRBV7-3 and TRBJ2-2): GAGVSQTPSNKVTEKGKYVELRCDPISGHTALYWYRQSLGQGPEFLIYFQGTGAADDSGLPNDRFFAVRPEGSVSTLKIQRTERGDSAVYLCASSSGGSVGGELFFGEGSRLTVL.

The V and J genes are TRBV24-1 and TRBJ2-7; no reliable D call. The CDR3 spans 11 residues. The V gene's germline CDR1 is KGHDR and CDR2 SFDVKD. With 1 base removed from V and 6 bases from J, the gap between germline ends came to 3 bases. This CDR3 is CATSDFREQYF. The CDR3 bases are TGTGCCACCAGTGATTTCCGCGAGCAGTACTTC.

There are a few counts of this clone. The V call is TRBV5-1, the J call TRBJ2-1; 15 bases are shared with TRBD2. V shed 4 bases, J shed 7 bases, and the junction held 6 bases outside the gene matches. The CDR3 has 16 residues. Germline V gene sequence: CDR1 SGHRS, CDR2 YFSETQ. DNA for the CDR3: TGCGCCAGCAGCGCCGGACTAGCGGGGGGGCGGAATGAGCAGTTCTTC. Translated, it gives CASSAGLAGGRNEQFF. Full variable domain (missing parts from reference TRBV5-1 and TRBJ2-1): KAGVTQTPRYLIKTRGQQVTLSCSPISGHRSVSWYQQTPGQGLQFLFEYFSETQRNKGNFPGRFSGRQFSNSRSEMNVSTLELGDSALYLCASSAGLAGGRNEQFFGPGTRLTVL.

This chain links TRBV4-1 with TRBJ2-3, with TRBD2 identical over 9 bases. The CDR3 consists of 17 residues. V shed 1 base and J 0 bases; nucleotides not matched to a gene: 5. From germline, CDR1 is MGHRA and CDR2 YSYEKL. CDR3 DNA: TGCGCCAGCAGCCAAGTCCTTCTAGCGGGGAGCACAGATACGCAGTATTTT. This encodes CASSQVLLAGSTDTQYF.